The present T cell receptor (beta chain) was sequenced within a study of blood T cell repertoires in COVID-19 (TCRdb year 2020). Notes on the research overall: Samples from collaborators originated in the United States, Italy and Spain and spanned both the acute and convalescent phases of COVID-19. HLA class I and class II types, where available, came from metadata supplied by the sample provider rather than from assay-based typing. Deeply sampled blood TCRbeta repertoires from subjects exposed to, actively infected with, or recovered from COVID-19 were included in the dataset. A freely available public database, intended as a resource for researchers studying the immune response to SARS-CoV-2, is where the repertoires were released. A de-identified subject ID, COVID-19 status, age in years and sex were almost always included in the sample metadata. The prospective study material was composed of cDNA or gDNA derived from T cells, B-cell-depleted T cells, or PBMCs. The samples were drawn from the first 160 participants of the ongoing ImmuneRACE study and from 1,254 subjects provided by 6 global collaborators. On the study overall, not on this receptor specifically: The quantity of clinical and demographic metadata differed by source and by participant and was supplied without curation.

One collaborating source in Seattle enrolled patients while the patients were actively infected and followed the patients over time throughout the course of disease. Collaborating institutions collected whole blood in K2EDTA tubes following their own protocols. Collaborator samples were shipped for TCRbeta analysis as frozen whole blood, isolated PBMCs, or DNA extracted from either sample type. In the case of this clone: What antigen it recognizes has not been identified. No much larger clone is present one base from it, and per-base qualities are unavailable.

TCRbeta CDR3 regions were amplified from genomic DNA by means of the immunoSEQ Assay, a bias-controlled multiplex PCR. As for the original processing: The number of nucleated cells in each sample was estimated from the amplification of reference gene primers within the assay. To quantify the absolute abundance of each unique TCRbeta CDR3 rearrangement, sequence reads were collapsed and filtered. For each sample, productive Simpson clonality was calculated by taking the square root of Simpson's diversity index across productive rearrangements. Drawn from immuneACCESS, this table holds only the in-frame rearrangements with V and J called that TCRdb kept. Clones are partly lost; checked studies trace under half to an unresolved V gene and leave the rest unexplained. That table supplies the V and J calls and clone size; D and trimming were determined from the DNA. For this sample the table gives just under 350,000 clones, of which more than 70% were detected only once. The ten largest clones represent 7% to 8% of the sample.

CDR1 and CDR2 (LGHDT, YNNKEL) derive from the germline V gene (reference sequence). Relative to germline, V is 3 bases shorter and J is 0 bases shorter, with 8 bases between their ends. The CDR3 holds 14 amino acids from the cysteine to the phenylalanine. The read is trimmed to its CDR3 DNA, 42 bases read in frame from base 1. The TCR originated in a woman in her seventies with COVID-19, enrolled during active disease. Sequencing input: peripheral blood. The chain uses TRBV3-1 (or the pseudogene TRBV3-2) and TRBJ2-5; the best D guess is TRBD1, with 5 bases matching. The CDR3 reads as follows: CASSHHRNQETQYF. In nucleotide form, the sequence is TGTGCCAGCAGCCACCACAGGAACCAAGAGACCCAGTACTTC.